Listed below are T cell receptor beta chains from one sample, sequenced in a study of blood T cell repertoires in COVID-19. Here immunoSEQ multiplex PCR was the method, and the copy in TCRdb shows in-frame clones only, minus some. The profile shows roughly 120,000 clones, about 83% of them singletons. Sequencing was done on a sample of peripheral blood. The receptors were sampled from a man aged 65 to 85 with acute or convalescent COVID-19. Both conserved end residues are part of each CDR3. The D gene is left open where the match is weak. Size is omitted from some rows. Given values are once, few, many or a class for expanded clones.

cdr3_aa: CASSLSGTDKVEQYF
cdr3_nt: TGCGCCAGCAGCTTATCCGGGACAGACAAGGTCGAGCAGTACTTC
clone_size: few
d_call: TRBD1
j_call: TRBJ2-7
v_call: TRBV5-1

cdr3_aa: CASSLVVGEQYF
cdr3_nt: TGTGCCAGCAGCTTGGTGGTCGGGGAGCAGTACTTC
clone_size: .
d_call: .
j_call: TRBJ2-7
v_call: TRBV5-8

cdr3_aa: CASSQQAPNQPQHF
cdr3_nt: TGTGCCAGCAGTCAACAGGCCCCGAATCAGCCCCAGCATTTT
clone_size: .
d_call: .
j_call: TRBJ1-5
v_call: TRBV2

cdr3_aa: CAAKAGTVSYEQYF
cdr3_nt: TGTGCCGCGAAGGCCGGGACAGTCTCCTACGAGCAGTACTTC
clone_size: .
d_call: TRBD1
j_call: TRBJ2-7
v_call: TRBV10-3

cdr3_aa: CASSLGHGSYNEQFF
cdr3_nt: TGTGCCAGCAGCTTAGGACATGGCTCCTACAATGAGCAGTTCTTC
clone_size: .
d_call: .
j_call: TRBJ2-1
v_call: TRBV7-3

cdr3_aa: CASSLYLAGSYEKLFF
cdr3_nt: TGTGCCAGCAGTTTATATTTGGCTGGGAGTTACGAAAAACTGTTTTTT
clone_size: .
d_call: .
j_call: TRBJ1-4
v_call: TRBV28

cdr3_aa: CASSPLTTGGADVRDTQYF
cdr3_nt: TGTGCCAGCTCGCCATTAACGACAGGGGGCGCGGATGTAAGAGATACGCAGTATTTT
clone_size: .
d_call: TRBD1
j_call: TRBJ2-3
v_call: TRBV18

cdr3_aa: CASSPSAAGEQYF
cdr3_nt: TGTGCCAGCTCACCGTCTGCGGCCGGGGAGCAGTACTTC
clone_size: .
d_call: .
j_call: TRBJ2-7
v_call: TRBV18

cdr3_aa: CASSYEREQYF
cdr3_nt: TGTGCCAGCAGTTACGAGCGCGAGCAGTACTTC
clone_size: .
d_call: .
j_call: TRBJ2-7
v_call: TRBV6-2/TRBV6-3

cdr3_aa: CASSIRVLEFGYTF
cdr3_nt: TGTGCCAGTAGTATTCGGGTTCTCGAATTTGGCTACACCTTC
clone_size: once
d_call: .
j_call: TRBJ1-2
v_call: TRBV19

cdr3_aa: CASSYNEETEAFF
cdr3_nt: TGTGCCAGCAGTTACAACGAGGAGACTGAAGCTTTCTTT
clone_size: few
d_call: .
j_call: TRBJ1-1
v_call: TRBV27

cdr3_aa: CASSHRDEAFF
cdr3_nt: TGTGCCAGCAGCCACCGAGATGAAGCTTTCTTT
clone_size: .
d_call: .
j_call: TRBJ1-1
v_call: TRBV5-6

cdr3_aa: CASRDSNYGYTF
cdr3_nt: TGTGCCAGCAGGGACAGTAACTATGGCTACACCTTC
clone_size: .
d_call: .
j_call: TRBJ1-2
v_call: TRBV6-1

cdr3_aa: CASSEFGEMKTQYF
cdr3_nt: TGTGCCAGCAGTGAGTTCGGGGAGATGAAGACCCAGTACTTC
clone_size: few
d_call: .
j_call: TRBJ2-5
v_call: TRBV2

cdr3_aa: CASSSVAYNEQFF
cdr3_nt: TGTGCCAGTAGTAGCGTAGCTTACAATGAGCAGTTCTTC
clone_size: .
d_call: .
j_call: TRBJ2-1
v_call: TRBV19

cdr3_aa: CASSPLTGRAEAFF
cdr3_nt: TGTGCCAGCTCACCACTGACCGGGAGGGCTGAAGCTTTCTTT
clone_size: .
d_call: .
j_call: TRBJ1-1
v_call: TRBV18

cdr3_aa: CASSVGTGQPQHF
cdr3_nt: TGTGCCAGCAGCGTCGGGACAGGTCAGCCCCAGCATTTT
clone_size: once
d_call: TRBD1
j_call: TRBJ1-5
v_call: TRBV11-2

cdr3_aa: CASSYSRSGNNEQFF
cdr3_nt: TGTGCCAGCAGTTACTCCCGGTCGGGTAACAATGAGCAGTTCTTC
clone_size: .
d_call: .
j_call: TRBJ2-1
v_call: TRBV6-5

cdr3_aa: CASSLGQGMNTEAFF
cdr3_nt: TGTGCCAGCAGCTTGGGACAGGGGATGAACACTGAAGCTTTCTTT
clone_size: .
d_call: TRBD1
j_call: TRBJ1-1
v_call: TRBV5-4

cdr3_aa: CSADRGAEQYF
cdr3_nt: TGCAGTGCTGACCGGGGGGCCGAGCAGTACTTC
clone_size: .
d_call: .
j_call: TRBJ2-7
v_call: TRBV20-1